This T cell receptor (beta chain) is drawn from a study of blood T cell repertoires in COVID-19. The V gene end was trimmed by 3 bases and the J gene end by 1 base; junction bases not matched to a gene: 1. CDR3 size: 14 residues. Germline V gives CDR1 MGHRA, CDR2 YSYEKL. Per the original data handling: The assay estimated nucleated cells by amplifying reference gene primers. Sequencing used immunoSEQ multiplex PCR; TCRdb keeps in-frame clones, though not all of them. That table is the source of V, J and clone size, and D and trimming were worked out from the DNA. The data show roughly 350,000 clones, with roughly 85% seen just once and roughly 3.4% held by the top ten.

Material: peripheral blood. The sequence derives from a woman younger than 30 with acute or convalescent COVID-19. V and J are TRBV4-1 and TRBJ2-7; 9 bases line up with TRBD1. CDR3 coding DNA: TGCGCCAGCAGCCAGACAGGGGGGTCCTACGAGCAGTACTTC. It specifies CASSQTGGSYEQYF.